These T cell receptor beta chains were read from a single sample in a study of Ad26.COV2.S vaccination and SARS-CoV-2 variants. TCRdb's table, derived via immunoSEQ multiplex PCR, lists solely in-frame clones and lacks some. The table shows 380,000 or so clones, with about 87% occurring only once. This specimen was peripheral blood, taken in a trial of Ad26.COV2.S vaccine versus placebo. The receptors were gathered from a person aged 18-60 years who received the Ad26.COV2.S COVID-19 vaccine or a placebo. The CDR3 runs from the conserved cysteine through the conserved F or W.

>TRBJ1-3|TRBV28
CASRTGSSGNTIYF
>TRBJ2-5|TRBV4-1
CASSQRGIQETQYF
>TRBJ1-5|TRBV7-3
CASSLLHRIIRVQPQHF
>TRBJ1-5|TRBV9
CASSVVYREEGNQPQHF
>TRBJ2-7|TRBV13
CASSSGQGVYEQYF
>TRBJ2-5|TRBV5-6
CASTLTPTFSSVETQYF
>TRBJ1-1|TRBV18
CASSPPNLGQGGGTEAFF
>TRBJ2-1|TRBV28
CASSYPRQSYNEQFF
>TRBJ1-1|TRBV7-2
CASRPTGDRGEAFF
>TRBJ1-5|TRBV19
CASSVDGQYSNQPQHF
>TRBJ1-1|TRBV11-2
CASSQMAGTHAFF
>TRBJ2-5|TRBV28
CASSLSWGRVETQYF
>TRBJ1-3|TRBV18
CASSPVTGGSGNTIYF
>TRBJ1-1|TRBV14
CASSQGGGNTEAFF